This record covers a single TCR beta chain. Its antigen is currently unknown. Germline CDR1 is GTSNPN and CDR2 is SVGIG (reference sequence). V shed 0 bases and J 6 bases; nucleotides not matched to a gene: 6. CDR3 size: 14 residues. The PCR used 60 Vbeta and 13 Jbeta primers. TCRdb's table, derived via immunoSEQ multiplex PCR, lists solely in-frame clones and lacks some. Listed are approximately 80,000 clones; about 1.1% falls within the top ten. This record comes from a study of cytomegalovirus exposure and HLA in healthy donors. Study-level points and caveats: It was approximately 170 TCR beta chains that were listed as cytomegalovirus-associated. Later analysis placed DRB1 highest and HLA-C lowest in TCR association rates, which differed by HLA locus.

This TCR derives from a woman in her twenties or thirties in good health and CMV-seronegative. J is TRBJ2-7 and V is TRBV30, with 9 bases fitting TRBD1. Input material: PBMCs. The CDR3 bases are TGTGCCTGGAGTGTAGGGACAGGGTTCAGCGAGCAGTACTTC. Residues: CAWSVGTGFSEQYF.